This TCR beta chain is drawn from a study of T-cell memory formation after mild COVID-19. Overall study context: In these data, TCR clusters were largely donor specific.

Germline V lookup: CDR1 MNHEY, CDR2 SVGAGI. V gave up 2 bases and J gave up 4 bases, with 9 bases separating them. This CDR3 has 14 residues. Points from the study as a whole: CD4+ contracting clones lay mainly in CM and EM, CD8+ ones in EMRA.

Via MiXCR, TCRdb re-called the 5' RACE reads, giving one row per CDR3 protein. Here the sample spans 110,000 or so distinct CDR3 sequences, around a fifth being singletons. Comment on this clonotype: The antigen is undetermined.

This chain uses TRBV6-5 with TRBJ1-3, with D maybe TRBD1 (5 bases). The sample consisted of PBMCs or a T cell subset sorted from them (not recorded which). This sequence was found in a man between 18 and 29 years old who had mild COVID-19 (a few samples of this study predate the infection). Cell type and time point are not known. Written as DNA, the CDR3 is TGTGCCAGCAGTTACATCCAGGGAGGAAACACCATATATTTT. The encoded protein is CASSYIQGGNTIYF.